The 18 T cell receptor beta chains below all came from one sample that was sequenced in a study of beta chain features in type 1 diabetes. The entirety of the isolated RNA underwent reverse transcription, so expressed TCRB transcripts were sequenced. Assay: immunoSEQ multiplex PCR; the TCRdb copy retains only in-frame clones and omits some. This table has about 150,000 clones, 8.1% appearing once. Sequenced input: central memory CD4+ T cells from blood. The receptors here all came from a man aged 18 to 29 in good health.

This clone was detected only a few times. As DNA, the CDR3 is TGTGCCAGCAGTTTATGGACAGGGGGCGGCAATCAGCCCCAGCATTTT. It codes for CASSLWTGGGNQPQHF. The chain employs TRBV28 and TRBJ1-5, with 10 bases lining up with TRBD1. The germline V gene encodes CDR1 MDHEN and CDR2 SYDVKM. J lost 2 bases, V lost 0 bases, and 1 base had no gene match. The CDR3 totals 16 residues. The entire variable domain, with the rest obtained from reference TRBV28 and TRBJ1-5, is as follows: DVKVTQSSRYLVKRTGEKVFLECVQDMDHENMFWYRQDPGLGLRLIYFSYDVKMKEKGDIPEGYSVSREKKERFSLILESASTNQTSMYLCASSLWTGGGNQPQHFGDGTRLSIL.

This clone has just a few counts. The rearrangement links TRBV5-1 to TRBJ2-5; 12 nucleotides match TRBD1. V was pared by 0 bases and J by 5 bases, with 5 bases of the junction left unmatched. Germline V lookup: CDR1 SGHRS, CDR2 YFSETQ. The CDR3 covers 16 residues. The CDR3 spells CASSLGGTGGEETQYF. DNA of the CDR3: TGCGCCAGCAGCTTGGGAGGGACAGGGGGCGAGGAGACCCAGTACTTC.

This chain uses TRBV5-8 with TRBJ1-1, with D perhaps matching TRBD1 (5 bases). Germline V gene sequence: CDR1 SGHTS, CDR2 YDEGEE. The V gene lost 4 bases and the J gene lost 7 bases, with 5 bases spanning the gap. The CDR3 spans 10 residues. The CDR3 DNA reads as TGTGCCAGCAGCAGGGGTGAAGCTTTCTTT. This translates into CASSRGEAFF.

J is TRBJ2-5 and V is TRBV12-5, with a weak D call TRBD2 (7 bases). V gave up 5 bases and J gave up 5 bases, with 18 bases separating them. The CDR3 runs to 15 residues. The germline V gene encodes CDR1 LGHNT and CDR2 FRNRAP. CDR3 sequence reads: CASGKEGGPGETQYF. DNA of the CDR3: TGTGCTAGTGGTAAAGAGGGGGGGCCGGGGGAGACCCAGTACTTC.

The CDR3 reads CASSLVGGGGSPLHF. In DNA, the CDR3 is TGTGCCAGCAGTTTGGTAGGGGGCGGCGGTTCACCCCTCCACTTT. This chain links TRBV27 with TRBJ1-6, with TRBD1 identical over 7 bases. The CDR3 spans 15 residues. The ends lost 3 bases at V and 9 bases at J; junction bases unmatched: 8. Germline V lookup: CDR1 MNHEY, CDR2 SMNVEV (reference sequence).

Comments on this clone: One end of the junction varies from germline; a read error may be responsible. The gene calls are TRBV6-6 and TRBJ1-5, with a weak D call TRBD1 (5 bases). This CDR3 is built from 14 residues. Germline CDR1 MNHNY, CDR2 SVGAGI (reference sequence). The CDR3 loop reads CAISPSQGNQPQHF. The CDR3 DNA follows: TGTGCCATCAGTCCCTCCCAGGGTAATCAGCCCCAGCATTTT.

The sample holds many counts of this clone. This rearrangement joins TRBV29-1 to TRBJ1-1; 10 nucleotides line up with TRBD1. Trimming removed 6 bases from V and 7 bases from J; junction bases left unmatched: 5. The CDR3 consists of 12 residues. Germline V gene lookup returns CDR1 SQVTM and CDR2 ANQGSEA. The CDR3 region has the DNA TGCAGCGTCGACAGGGGGCAGGTTGAAGCTTTCTTT. It codes for CSVDRGQVEAFF.

A few counts support this clone. In the same sample, other DNA sequences code for this CDR3. The V and J genes are TRBV30 and TRBJ1-4; TRBD1 aligns across 7 bases. The CDR3 extends over 13 amino acids. Germline CDR1 GTSNPN, CDR2 SVGIG (reference sequence). Losses at the gene ends were 3 bases for V and 3 bases for J; bases not matched to a gene: 1. In nucleotides, the CDR3 is TGTGCCTGGAGGGGGACAGCTAATGAAAAACTGTTTTTT. As protein: CAWRGTANEKLFF. The whole variable domain, remainder taken from reference TRBV30 and TRBJ1-4, is SQTIHQWPATLVQPVGSPLSLECTVEGTSNPNLYWYRQAAGRGLQLLFYSVGIGQISSEVPQNLSASRPQDRQFILSSKKLLLSDSGFYLCAWRGTANEKLFFGSGTQLSVL.

This clone was observed a few times. This chain joins TRBV9 and TRBJ2-5, with D tentatively TRBD2 (6 bases). The J call could be wrong; TRBJ2-7 is a better fit for the DNA end. This CDR3 comprises 13 residues. Germline-derived CDR1 and CDR2 are SGDLS and YYNGEE. The CDR3 spells CASSPGEVYEQYF. CDR3 coding DNA: TGTGCCAGCAGCCCCGGGGAGGTCTACGAGCAGTACTTC.

In its sample, this clone was seen a few times. This CDR3 reads CASSLGHPEETQYF. The CDR3 DNA follows: TGTGCCAGCAGCCTGGGACACCCGGAAGAGACCCAGTACTTC. The J gene is TRBJ2-5, the V gene TRBV5-4, with D perhaps TRBD1 (6 bases). The CDR3 covers 14 residues. Germline CDR1 and CDR2: SGHNT and YYREEE (reference sequence). Between the trimmed V and J ends, which lost 4 bases and 3 bases, there was a span of 13 bases.

The chain recombines TRBV11-3 with TRBJ2-6; TRBD1 agrees at 9 bases. CDR1 and CDR2 from the germline V gene are SGHNT and YENEEA. Unmatched junction bases numbered 4, after V lost 5 bases and J lost 2 bases. This CDR3 is 16 amino acids long. CDR3 in amino acids: CASSVRQGAGANVLTF. CDR3 coding DNA: TGTGCCAGCAGCGTAAGACAGGGGGCTGGGGCCAACGTCCTGACTTTC.

This clone was observed a handful of times. This rearrangement joins TRBV6-6 to TRBJ2-2; 7 nucleotides agree with TRBD2. V was pared by 6 bases and J by 3 bases, with 7 bases of the junction left unmatched. CDR3 length: 15 residues. The germline V gene has CDR1 MNHNY and CDR2 SVGAGI (reference sequence). CDR3 DNA sequence: TGTGCCAGCAGCTCAGACGGGGGGTACACCGGGGAGCTGTTTTTT. It is translated as CASSSDGGYTGELFF.

This rearrangement joins TRBV2 to TRBJ2-3; unclear D gene. The CDR3 contains 15 residues. In germline, CDR1 is SNHLY, CDR2 FYNNEI. The V end was cut by 4 bases, the J end by 2 bases, with 13 bases between. CDR3 region: CASSATRPYTDTQYF. The CDR3 DNA reads TGTGCCAGCAGTGCTACCAGGCCGTACACAGATACGCAGTATTTT.

This clone was observed a handful of times. V gene TRBV4-2 combines with J gene TRBJ2-5; D is possibly TRBD1 (5 bases). The CDR3 is 13 amino acids. Trimming shortened V by 3 bases and J by 5 bases, and 10 bases separated the two germline ends. Germline V gene lookup returns CDR1 LGHNA and CDR2 YNFKEQ. CDR3 DNA: TGTGCCAGCAGCCAGCAGGGTGGGGAGACCCAGTACTTC. Its protein is CASSQQGGETQYF.

This chain uses TRBV30 with TRBJ2-3; 11 bases fit TRBD2. Germline-derived CDR1 and CDR2 are GTSNPN and SVGIG (reference sequence). V was clipped by 1 base and J by 5 bases; unmatched bases: 5. The CDR3 is 15 amino acids. The CDR3 DNA follows: TGTGCCTGGAGTGCCCTAGCGGGAGGTGGAGATACGCAGTATTTT. This translates into CAWSALAGGGDTQYF. Full variable domain (missing parts from reference TRBV30 and TRBJ2-3): SQTIHQWPATLVQPVGSPLSLECTVEGTSNPNLYWYRQAAGRGLQLLFYSVGIGQISSEVPQNLSASRPQDRQFILSSKKLLLSDSGFYLCAWSALAGGGDTQYFGPGTRLTVL.

The chain is built from TRBV5-4 and TRBJ2-3, with 7 bases that match TRBD1. CDR1 and CDR2 from the germline V gene are SGHNT and YYREEE (reference sequence). The CDR3 covers 14 residues. V was clipped by 4 bases and J by 7 bases; unmatched bases: 9. In nucleotides, the CDR3 is TGTGCCAGCAGCGCAGGACAGGTGGGGAATACGCAGTATTTT. This translates into CASSAGQVGNTQYF.

V and J are TRBV9 and TRBJ1-2, with unresolved D. The V and J ends lost 3 bases and 7 bases respectively, with 10 bases between them. The CDR3 spans 12 residues. From germline, CDR1 is SGDLS and CDR2 YYNGEE. The CDR3 bases are TGTGCCAGCAGCGGCGACTTGGGTGGCTACACCTTC. The encoded protein is CASSGDLGGYTF.

This clone was observed at least ten times. The chain is built from TRBV5-4 and TRBJ2-3; 12 bases agree with TRBD2. Germline CDR1 and CDR2: SGHNT and YYREEE (reference sequence). The CDR3 length is 17 residues. Unmatched junction bases numbered 12, after V lost 4 bases and J lost 6 bases. The chain's CDR3 is CASSTWTSGVSRDTQYF. The CDR3 DNA reads as TGTGCCAGCAGCACCTGGACTAGCGGGGTGTCCAGGGATACGCAGTATTTT.